This T cell receptor beta chain comes out of a study of cytomegalovirus exposure and HLA in healthy donors. Remarks on this clone: Its antigen is unknown. One end of the junction fails to match germline, which may point to a read error.

Overall study findings and caveats: In a later analysis, TCR beta V- and J-gene trimming showed a link to a missense DCLRE1C variant.

PCR employed 60 Vbeta and 13 Jbeta primers. Produced via immunoSEQ multiplex PCR; TCRdb's table is partial and in-frame only. This sample carries 100,000 to 150,000 clones, about two thirds of them seen once, and the ten largest clones take around 3.7%. The CDR3 spans 14 residues. CDR1 is SEHNR and CDR2 is FQNEAQ in the germline V gene (reference sequence). The receptor's source is a man under 40 in good health and CMV-seronegative. Sequencing used PBMCs. The chain recombines TRBV7-9 with TRBJ1-6; D not resolved. CDR3 sequence: CSSRLDLGASPLHF. DNA for the CDR3: TGTTCCAGCAGACTCGACCTTGGAGCTTCACCCCTCCACTTT.